The clone carrying this T cell receptor beta chain was seen repeatedly, ten times or more. What it recognizes is unknown. This sample was included in a study of neurological immune-mediated disorders. Overall study results and limits: Private repertoires in all groups were suggested by the finding that expanded clones across subjects shared no CDR3 amino acid sequences.

TCRdb reprocessed the 5' RACE reads via MiXCR and lists one record per CDR3 protein. Altogether 50,000 to 65,000 distinct CDR3 sequences are present, around 4% being singletons, with the ten largest covering 1.5% to 2%. Material for sequencing was PBMCs. The receptor's source is a man aged 25-45 years with multiple sclerosis.

The CDR3 sequence is CASSYEQYF. The DNA for the CDR3 is TGTGCCAGCTCCTACGAGCAGTACTTC. The chain links TRBV7-7 to TRBJ2-7, with D uncertain. CDR3 length equals 9 residues. With 8 bases removed from V and 1 base from J, the gap between germline ends came to 0 bases. Germline lookup yields CDR1 SSHAT and CDR2 FNYEAQ (reference sequence).